This is a list of T cell receptor beta chains from one sample in a study of monozygotic twins with inflammatory bowel disease. Reanalyzing the 5' RACE reads, TCRdb keeps one entry per CDR3 protein, without DNA. Its table lists about 300,000 distinct CDR3 sequences. Sequencing was performed on blood. The receptor source for this set is a human donor with ulcerative colitis or Crohn's disease, or a healthy co-twin of an affected twin (not recorded which). CDR3s include the opening cysteine and the closing phenylalanine or tryptophan.

V	J	length	CDR3
TRBV4-2	TRBJ2-1	13	CASSRTSGREQFF
TRBV30	TRBJ1-5	15	CAWSAGQGVFQPQHF
TRBV12-3/TRBV12-4	TRBJ2-2	16	CASSQFRGGDTGELFF
TRBV20-1	TRBJ1-2	13	CSASDDRDYGYTF
TRBV7-2	TRBJ2-4	16	CASSAGQGGAKNIQYF
TRBV2	TRBJ1-6	15	CASSVRDRGGSPLHF
TRBV19	TRBJ2-5	17	CATRRGLAGGTKETQYF
TRBV12-3/TRBV12-4	TRBJ1-2	14	CASSLANRGSGYTF
TRBV6-5	TRBJ2-5	13	CASRNQGEGTQYF
TRBV14	TRBJ2-2	15	CASSQEDRVTGELFF
TRBV4-2	TRBJ2-7	19	CASSQGRWELAGGSYEQYF
TRBV18	TRBJ2-7	12	CASSPSDYEQYF
TRBV5-1	TRBJ2-3	14	CASSLDQGGDTQYF
TRBV2	TRBJ2-7	15	CASSFPQLAAYEQYF
TRBV5-1	TRBJ2-7	14	CASSVAGGSYEQYF
TRBV29-1	TRBJ2-3	13	CSVGGGESDTQYF
TRBV7-9	TRBJ1-5	13	CASSRTSNQPQHF
TRBV20-1	TRBJ2-1	19	CSARDSGTSGSAGYNEQFF
TRBV7-2	TRBJ1-5	17	CASSPRTSGGGNQPQHF
TRBV10-2	TRBJ2-3	16	CARQVADWSVTDTQYF
TRBV29-1	TRBJ1-2	16	CSVDPRGRGKNYGYTF
TRBV5-1	TRBJ2-7	14	CASSPGTGGLEQYF
TRBV7-7	TRBJ2-1	14	CASSTGQGSDEQFF
TRBV18	TRBJ2-1	17	CASSPPDREEGYNEQFF
TRBV7-8	TRBJ2-2	15	CASSLGRLAPGELFF
TRBV9	TRBJ2-2	17	CASSVGGLAGRTGELFF
TRBV20-1	TRBJ2-1	13	CSAGTGFHNEQFF
TRBV7-2	TRBJ2-3	13	CASSLGSWDTQYF
TRBV4-2	TRBJ2-5	17	CASSQDSAGIPLETQYF